This T cell receptor beta chain derives from a study of T cell clones after liver transplantation. Study background: A pre-transplant mixed lymphocyte reaction with TCRbeta sequencing defined graft-donor-reactive clones followed in post-transplant blood.

The data were produced by immunoSEQ multiplex PCR, yet TCRdb's version contains in-frame clones alone and is incomplete. The table lists several thousand clones, about 85% of them singletons, with around 34% in the top ten. This clone was counted only a few times. No antigen is known for it. Findings and limits, study-wide: Donor-reactive sequences fell more than third party-reactive ones, suggesting partial deletion.

The CDR3 loop spans 12 amino acids. J was trimmed by 6 bases and V by 9 bases; bases with no gene match: 4. From germline, CDR1 is LNHDA and CDR2 SQIVND (reference sequence). Unstimulated PBMCs were sorted into CD3+CD4+ and CD3+CD8+ populations. Sequencing was performed on CD8+ T cells from blood, taken before liver transplant. This sequence joins TRBV19 and TRBJ2-1; 8 nucleotides agree with TRBD2. This sequence originates from a human donor who received a liver transplant. CDR3 sequence (DNA): TGTGCCAGCGGGAGGGGAGGCAATGAGCAGTTCTTC. Its translation is CASGRGGNEQFF.